This entry describes one T cell receptor beta chain. It has no known antigen specificity. No base qualities exist here, and no much larger clone lies one base off it. At diagnosis, tumor, uninvolved tumor-adjacent lung and peripheral blood were collected and then preserved as a mix of FFPE and fresh-frozen material. For TCR repertoire profiling, blood samples were analyzed as peripheral blood mononuclear cells. At the junction V is shortened by 6 bases and J by 1 base, with 12 bases in between. The CDR3 numbers 14 residues from cysteine through phenylalanine. Just CDR3 DNA is preserved here, 42 bases in frame from base 1. CDR1 and CDR2 (KGHSH, LQKENI) derive from the germline V gene. This specimen belongs to a study of T cells in localized non-small cell lung cancer (dated by TCRdb to 2019 to 2021). For context, the study as a whole: T cell repertoires of 200 to 250 early-stage NSCLC patients were analyzed, with tumors being compared against uninvolved tumor-adjacent lungs. The cohort consisted of roughly 240 treatment-naive NSCLC patients whose localized lung tumors had been resected. A mean age of roughly 66 years was recorded for the NSCLC patients, of whom more than 120 were male and 95 to 110 were female.

TCR beta CDR3 regions were sequenced from DNA using the immunoSEQ Assay. Concerning the study's data processing: T cell density was computed as TCR beta template counts normalized to usable DNA estimated by amplifying housekeeping genes. The preseqR package was used to estimate richness by extrapolating to 400,000 templates for PBMC samples and to 120,000 templates for tissue samples. Clonality was defined by subtracting Pielou's evenness from one. Tissue-enriched TCRs were identified by differential abundance testing using productive amino-acid clonotypes, minimum total count 5 and alpha 0.1. The Jaccard Index and the Morisita Overlap Index were used to measure repertoire overlap between compartments. GLIPH grouped TCR beta CDR3s together with public tetramer-defined viral CDR3s, and a viral motif had to include at least three viral sequences and show V-gene enrichment. What TCRdb holds here is the immuneACCESS table cut down to in-frame rearrangements. Part of the clones is not present; checked against another copy, under half of the missing clones reflect an unresolved V gene, and the others are unexplained. V and J calls and clone size come straight from that table; D and trimming were deduced from the DNA. The sample table contains under 65,000 clones; only one count was recorded for 85% to 90% of them. Under 25% of the sample goes to the ten largest clones.

The investigation overall reported the following: Multi-region tumor sequencing was not performed, so intratumor heterogeneity could not be excluded. The highest T cell clonality was observed in uninvolved tumor-adjacent lung, where clonality exceeded that of tumor, suggesting that antigenic responses were more focused in uninvolved tumor-adjacent lung. Because the study design was exploratory, TCR variables were selected using unadjusted p-values without false-discovery rate correction. Of the top 100 tumor clones, a median of around 57 were detected in paired uninvolved adjacent lung; under 30 were also among that lung's top 100. Longer overall survival was associated with higher blood T cell density, whereas shorter survival was associated with higher adjacent-lung clonality.

The chain was built from TRBV18 and TRBJ2-5, and possibly TRBD1, on 6 matching bases. This sequence was found in a man aged 35 to 69 with stage I squamous cell lung carcinoma. The sequences come from peripheral blood, collected before any cancer treatment. Here is the DNA: TGTGCCAGCTCGACAGGAAATACCCAAGAGACCCAGTACTTC. Its translation reads: CASSTGNTQETQYF.